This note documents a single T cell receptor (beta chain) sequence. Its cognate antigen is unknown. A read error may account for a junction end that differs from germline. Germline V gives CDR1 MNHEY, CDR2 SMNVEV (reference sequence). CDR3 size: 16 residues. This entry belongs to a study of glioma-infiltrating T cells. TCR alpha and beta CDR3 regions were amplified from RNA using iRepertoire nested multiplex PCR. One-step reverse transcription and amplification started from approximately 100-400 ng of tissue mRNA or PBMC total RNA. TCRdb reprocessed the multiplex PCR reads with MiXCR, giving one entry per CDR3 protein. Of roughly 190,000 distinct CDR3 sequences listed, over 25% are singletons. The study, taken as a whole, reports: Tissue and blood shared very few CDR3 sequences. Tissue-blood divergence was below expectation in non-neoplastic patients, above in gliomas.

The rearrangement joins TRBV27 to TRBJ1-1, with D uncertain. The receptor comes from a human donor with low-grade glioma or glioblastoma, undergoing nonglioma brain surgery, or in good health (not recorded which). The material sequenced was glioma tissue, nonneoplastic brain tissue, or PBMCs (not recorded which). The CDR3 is CASSPSAISRNTEAFF. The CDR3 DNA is TGTGCCAGCAGCCCCTCGGCAATAAGCCGGAACACTGAGGCTTTCTTT.